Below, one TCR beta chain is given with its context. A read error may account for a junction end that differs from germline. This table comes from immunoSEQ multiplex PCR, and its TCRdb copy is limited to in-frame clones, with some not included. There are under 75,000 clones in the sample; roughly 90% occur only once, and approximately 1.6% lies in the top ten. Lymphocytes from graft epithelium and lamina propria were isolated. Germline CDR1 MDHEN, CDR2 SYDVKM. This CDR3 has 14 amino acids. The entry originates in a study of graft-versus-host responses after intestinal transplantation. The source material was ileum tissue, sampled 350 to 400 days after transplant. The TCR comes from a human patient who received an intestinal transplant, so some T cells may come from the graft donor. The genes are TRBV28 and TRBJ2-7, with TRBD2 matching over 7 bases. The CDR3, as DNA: TGTGCCAGCACCGAAACCGGCGGGAGTTACGAGCGGTACTTC. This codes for CASTETGGSYERYF.